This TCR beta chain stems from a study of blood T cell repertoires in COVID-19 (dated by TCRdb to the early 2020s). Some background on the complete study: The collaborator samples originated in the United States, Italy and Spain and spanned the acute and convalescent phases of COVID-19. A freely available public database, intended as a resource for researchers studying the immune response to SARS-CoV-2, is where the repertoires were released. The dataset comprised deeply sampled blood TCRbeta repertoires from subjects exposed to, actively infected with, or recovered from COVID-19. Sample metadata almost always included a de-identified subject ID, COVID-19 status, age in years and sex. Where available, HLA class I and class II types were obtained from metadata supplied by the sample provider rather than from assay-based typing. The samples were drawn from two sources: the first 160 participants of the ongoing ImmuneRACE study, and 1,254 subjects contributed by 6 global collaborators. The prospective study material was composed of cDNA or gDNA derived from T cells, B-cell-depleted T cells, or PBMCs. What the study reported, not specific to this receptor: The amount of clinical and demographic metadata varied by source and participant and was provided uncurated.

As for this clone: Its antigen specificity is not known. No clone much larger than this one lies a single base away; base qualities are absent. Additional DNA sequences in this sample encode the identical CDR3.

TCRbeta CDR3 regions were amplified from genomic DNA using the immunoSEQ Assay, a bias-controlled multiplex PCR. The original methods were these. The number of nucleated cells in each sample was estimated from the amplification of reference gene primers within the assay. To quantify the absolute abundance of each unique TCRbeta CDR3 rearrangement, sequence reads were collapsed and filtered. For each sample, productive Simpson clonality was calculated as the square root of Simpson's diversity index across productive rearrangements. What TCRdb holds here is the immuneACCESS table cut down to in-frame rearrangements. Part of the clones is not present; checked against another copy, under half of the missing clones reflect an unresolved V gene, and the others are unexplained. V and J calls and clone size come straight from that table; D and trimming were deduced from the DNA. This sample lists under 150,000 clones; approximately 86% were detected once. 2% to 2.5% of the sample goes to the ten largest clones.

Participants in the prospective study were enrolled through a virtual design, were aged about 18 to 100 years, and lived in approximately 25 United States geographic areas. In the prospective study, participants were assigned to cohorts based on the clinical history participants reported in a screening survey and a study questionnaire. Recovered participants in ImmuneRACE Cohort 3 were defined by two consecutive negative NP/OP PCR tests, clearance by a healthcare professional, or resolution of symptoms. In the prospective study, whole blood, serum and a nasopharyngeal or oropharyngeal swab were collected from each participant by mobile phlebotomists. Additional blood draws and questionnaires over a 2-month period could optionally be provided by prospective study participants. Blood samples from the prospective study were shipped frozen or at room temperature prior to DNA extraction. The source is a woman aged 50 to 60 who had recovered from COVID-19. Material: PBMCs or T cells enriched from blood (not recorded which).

The DNA sequence is TGCAGCGTGGGACAGGGGAGGAACACTGAAGCTTTCTTT. It encodes CSVGQGRNTEAFF. Recombination joined TRBV29-1 with TRBJ1-1, with 10 junctional bases fitting TRBD1. Its CDR3 holds 13 amino acids, cysteine through phenylalanine. This entry keeps only the CDR3 DNA: 39 bases, framed from base 1. V and J are trimmed by 6 bases and 1 base, and the gene matches miss 2 bases of the junction. The CDR1 and CDR2 encoded by the germline V gene are SQVTM and ANQGSEA.